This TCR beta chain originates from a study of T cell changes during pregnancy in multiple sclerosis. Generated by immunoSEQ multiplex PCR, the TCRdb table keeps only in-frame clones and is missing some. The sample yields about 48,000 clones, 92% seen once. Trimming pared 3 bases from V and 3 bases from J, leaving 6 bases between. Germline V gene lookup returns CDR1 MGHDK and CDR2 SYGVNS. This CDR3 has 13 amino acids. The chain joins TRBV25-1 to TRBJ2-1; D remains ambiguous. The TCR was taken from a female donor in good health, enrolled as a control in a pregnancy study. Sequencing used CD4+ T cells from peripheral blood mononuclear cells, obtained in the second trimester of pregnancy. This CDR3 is CASSDPGYNEQFF. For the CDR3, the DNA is TGTGCCAGCAGTGACCCCGGCTACAATGAGCAGTTCTTC.